This TCR beta chain was observed in a study of control samples from healthy donors and cancer patients (dated by TCRdb to about 2020). This clone was seen a handful of times. The antigen it recognizes is unknown. Within one base of it there is no much larger clone, and no base qualities were kept. Library construction relied on the immunoSEQ multiplex PCR assay. TCRdb holds this immuneACCESS table with in-frame rearrangements only. Some clones are missing; in checked studies, unresolved V genes explain under half, and the rest has no known cause. Counted in this sample were about 120,000 clones; roughly 86% of them appeared once. 2.5% to 3.5% of the sample comes from the top ten. Including the terminal cysteine and phenylalanine, the CDR3 comprises 14 residues. Here the CDR3 DNA is all that survives: 42 bases in frame from base 1. The junction shows trimming of 6 bases on V and 1 base on J, plus 12 bases between the germline ends. According to the germline V gene, CDR1 reads WSHSY and CDR2 reads SAAADI.

Rearrangement joined TRBV10-2 to TRBJ1-2, with TRBD1 as a weak D call on 5 bases. The origin of this receptor is a man in his fifties or sixties in good health. The sample taken for sequencing was blood. The nucleotides are TGCGCCAGCAGAGGGACCGCTAGTAACTATGGCTACACCTTC. It is translated as CASRGTASNYGYTF.